This passage covers 17 T cell receptor beta chains from one sample sequenced in a study of blood T cell repertoires in COVID-19 (dated by TCRdb to the early 2020s). The library was made by the immunoSEQ multiplex PCR assay. In TCRdb, the immuneACCESS table is reduced to in-frame sequences with V and J assigned. These tables do not hold every clone; where another copy was compared, an unresolved V gene accounts for under half, and the others remain unexplained. For this sample the table gives about 130,000 clones, of which approximately 83% were detected only once. The top ten clonotypes cover approximately 8.4% of the sample. The sequenced material came from PBMCs or T cells enriched from blood (not recorded which). Receptor source: a man aged 50 or older who had recovered from COVID-19.

This chain uses TRBV30 with TRBJ2-7; 10 bases fit TRBD1. J was trimmed by 0 bases and V by 6 bases; bases with no gene match: 2. CDR1 GTSNPN and CDR2 SVGIG come from the germline V gene (reference sequence). This CDR3 has 13 residues. CDR3 coding DNA: TGTGCCTGTAGACAGGGGGCCTCCTACGAGCAGTACTTC. Translating it yields CACRQGASYEQYF.

The V gene is TRBV5-1, the J gene TRBJ2-3, with TRBD2 matching 12 bases. Looked up from germline, CDR1 is SGHRS and CDR2 is YFSETQ. The CDR3 covers 16 residues. The junction had 4 bases not matched to a gene; V was cut back by 4 bases and J by 1 base. CDR3 residues: CASSKRTSGGTDTQYF. The CDR3 DNA is TGCGCCAGCAGCAAGAGGACTAGCGGGGGCACAGATACGCAGTATTTT.

This CDR3 reads CASSLTGTSEETQYF. The CDR3 DNA reads as TGTGCCAGCAGTTTAACCGGGACTAGCGAAGAGACCCAGTACTTC. J is TRBJ2-5 and V is TRBV7-2, with TRBD2 matching over 10 bases. V shed 6 bases, J shed 3 bases, and the junction held 7 bases outside the gene matches. The CDR3 is 15 residues long. CDR1 and CDR2 (germline): SGHTA, FQGNSA. Full variable domain (outside the CDR3, taken from reference TRBV7-2 and TRBJ2-5): GAGVSQSPSNKVTEKGKDVELRCDPISGHTALYWYRQSLGQGLEFLIYFQGNSAPDKSGLPSDRFSAERTGGSVSTLTIQRTQQEDSAVYLCASSLTGTSEETQYFGPGTRLLVL.

V and J are TRBV11-3 and TRBJ2-5; D remains ambiguous. V was cut by 1 base and J by 1 base, with 4 bases left in between. Germline V CDR1 and CDR2: SGHNT, YENEEA. This CDR3 is built from 13 residues. The CDR3 protein is CASSLGAQETQYF. DNA for the CDR3: TGTGCCAGCAGCTTAGGGGCCCAAGAGACCCAGTACTTC.

The chain has TRBV18 and TRBJ1-4; possible D gene TRBD1, 5 bases. The CDR3 has 14 amino acids. Germline CDR1 is KGHSH and CDR2 is LQKENI. Trimming shortened V by 3 bases and J by 7 bases, and 12 bases separated the two germline ends. The CDR3 DNA sequence: TGTGCCAGCTCACCGGGTCCAGGGTTTGAAAAACTGTTTTTT. Its protein is CASSPGPGFEKLFF. Full variable domain (missing parts from reference TRBV18 and TRBJ1-4): NAGVMQNPRHLVRRRGQEARLRCSPMKGHSHVYWYRQLPEEGLKFMVYLQKENIIDESGMPKERFSAEFPKEGPSILRIQQVVRGDSAAYFCASSPGPGFEKLFFGSGTQLSVL.

V is TRBV27 and J is TRBJ2-7, with D perhaps TRBD1 (6 bases). Germline V CDR1 and CDR2: MNHEY, SMNVEV (reference sequence). The CDR3 consists of 15 residues. Trimming removed 6 bases at V and 1 base at J, with 16 bases between. DNA for the CDR3: TGTGCCAGCAGCCCGAGACAGGAGTCGTCCTACGAGCAGTACTTC. Residues: CASSPRQESSYEQYF.

The DNA for the CDR3 is TGTGCCAGCAGCTTAGGGAGGCTGAACACTGAAGCTTTCTTT. Translating gives CASSLGRLNTEAFF. The chain has TRBV7-2 and TRBJ1-1; D not certain. V lost 1 base and J 0 bases, leaving 6 bases between the germline ends. Germline V gene lookup returns CDR1 SGHTA and CDR2 FQGNSA. The CDR3 contains 14 residues.

J is TRBJ2-7 and V is TRBV6-5; D not resolved. CDR3 length equals 11 residues. Trimming pared 5 bases from V and 7 bases from J, leaving 9 bases between. The germline CDR1 and CDR2 sequences are MNHEY and SVGAGI. For the CDR3, the DNA is TGTGCCAGCAGTATACCCGGTGAGCAGTACTTC. As protein: CASSIPGEQYF.

The chain carries TRBV7-9 and TRBJ1-4; D might be TRBD1 (5 bases). CDR3 length: 14 residues. CDR1 is SEHNR and CDR2 is FQNEAQ in the germline V gene (reference sequence). V gave up 0 bases and J gave up 8 bases, with 10 bases separating them. The CDR3 spells CASSLARDSEKLFF. The CDR3 DNA reads TGTGCCAGCAGCTTAGCGAGGGACTCCGAAAAACTGTTTTTT.

This clone was seen once. This chain connects TRBV7-2 to TRBJ1-2, with 8 bases that match TRBD1. The CDR3 has 15 residues. Per germline, CDR1 SGHTA and CDR2 FQGNSA. J was trimmed by 7 bases and V by 5 bases; bases with no gene match: 12. Written as DNA, the CDR3 is TGTGCCAGCAGCATAGGTCCCGGGACAGGTTCTGGCTACACCTTC. Translating gives CASSIGPGTGSGYTF.

The chain couples TRBV30 to TRBJ2-1; tentative D call: TRBD2 (6 bases). Per germline, CDR1 GTSNPN and CDR2 SVGIG (reference sequence). The CDR3 loop spans 13 amino acids. The V end was cut by 0 bases, the J end by 8 bases, with 11 bases between. The CDR3 nucleotides read TGTGCCTGGAGTGTTTTGGGGGGTGATGAGCAGTTCTTC. It is translated as CAWSVLGGDEQFF.

Here the CDR3 reads CASSLTGASGNTIYF. For the CDR3, the DNA is TGTGCCAGCAGCTTAACAGGCGCCTCTGGAAACACCATATATTTT. V gene TRBV11-2 combines with J gene TRBJ1-3; possibly TRBD1 for D (5 bases). The germline gives CDR1 SGHAT, CDR2 FQNNGV. V gave up 2 bases and J gave up 0 bases, with 8 bases separating them. This CDR3 region has 15 residues. Supplemented by reference TRBV11-2 and TRBJ1-3, the full variable domain reads EAGVAQSPRYKIIEKRQSVAFWCNPISGHATLYWYQQILGQGPKLLIQFQNNGVVDDSQLPKDRFSAERLKGVDSTLKIQPAKLEDSAVYLCASSLTGASGNTIYFGEGSWLTVV.

This clone has only one observation. V gene TRBV4-3 combines with J gene TRBJ1-1, with D possibly matching TRBD1 (5 bases). CDR1 LGHNA and CDR2 YSLEER come from the germline V gene. Trimming removed 0 bases at V and 3 bases at J, with 17 bases between. This CDR3 has 17 amino acids. The CDR3 loop reads CASSQEGINWGDTEAFF. Written as DNA, the CDR3 is TGCGCCAGCAGCCAAGAGGGTATCAACTGGGGGGACACTGAAGCTTTCTTT.

This chain links TRBV18 with TRBJ2-7; TRBD2 is a possible D gene (5 bases). Deletions cut 3 bases from V and 5 bases from J, with 11 bases between. CDR1 is KGHSH, CDR2 LQKENI, per germline. This CDR3 spans 13 amino acids. In DNA form, the CDR3 reads TGTGCCAGCTCACCCCATGCCGGGAACGAGCAGTACTTC. Protein sequence: CASSPHAGNEQYF.

The V gene is TRBV7-2, the J gene TRBJ1-3; D remains ambiguous. CDR1 SGHTA and CDR2 FQGNSA come from the germline V gene. V was clipped by 2 bases and J by 0 bases, with 11 bases between them. There are 16 residues in the CDR3. The CDR3 protein is CASSLSGNPSGNTIYF. In nucleotides, the CDR3 is TGTGCCAGCAGCTTATCCGGGAACCCCTCTGGAAACACCATATATTTT.

The chain links TRBV19 to TRBJ1-2, with unresolved D. V lost 3 bases to trimming and J lost 4 bases, with 12 bases between them. Germline values: CDR1 LNHDA, CDR2 SQIVND (reference sequence). The CDR3 contains 14 residues. The CDR3: CASSIQRERYGYTF. In nucleotides, the CDR3 is TGTGCCAGTAGTATTCAGAGGGAACGCTATGGCTACACCTTC. Complete variable domain (other parts from reference TRBV19 and TRBJ1-2): DGGITQSPKYLFRKEGQNVTLSCEQNLNHDAMYWYRQDPGQGLRLIYYSQIVNDFQKGDIAEGYSVSREKKESFPLTVTSAQKNPTAFYLCASSIQRERYGYTFGSGTRLTVV.

This clone is a singleton in its sample. The chain combines TRBV4-3 with TRBJ2-3, with D maybe TRBD2 (6 bases). Trimming stripped 1 base from V and 1 base from J, with 12 bases between. The CDR3 extends over 16 amino acids. Germline lookup yields CDR1 LGHNA and CDR2 YSLEER. As DNA, the CDR3 is TGCGCCAGCAGCCAAGCGGGACTGGGGCGCACAGATACGCAGTATTTT. Amino acids: CASSQAGLGRTDTQYF.